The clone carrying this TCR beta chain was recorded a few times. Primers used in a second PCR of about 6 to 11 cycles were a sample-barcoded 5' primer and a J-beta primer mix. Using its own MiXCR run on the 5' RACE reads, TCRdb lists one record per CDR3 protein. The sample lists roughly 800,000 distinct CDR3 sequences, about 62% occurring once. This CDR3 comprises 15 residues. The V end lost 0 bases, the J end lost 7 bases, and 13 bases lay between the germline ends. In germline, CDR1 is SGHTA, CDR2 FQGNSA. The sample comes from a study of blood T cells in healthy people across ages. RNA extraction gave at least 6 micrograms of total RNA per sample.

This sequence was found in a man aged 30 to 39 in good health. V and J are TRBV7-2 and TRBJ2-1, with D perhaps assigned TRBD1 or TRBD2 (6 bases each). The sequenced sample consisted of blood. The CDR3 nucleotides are TGTGCCAGCAGCTTAGCGCTAGGGGGGAAAAATGAGCAGTTCTTC. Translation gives CASSLALGGKNEQFF.